What follows are 16 T cell receptor beta chains derived from one specimen sequenced in a study of T cell responses to AZD1222 COVID-19 vaccine. The assay was immunoSEQ multiplex PCR, and TCRdb's table has in-frame clones only and misses some. The sample lists around 110,000 clones, 75% to 90% occurring once. Sample: peripheral blood, taken on day 0 of MenACWY control vaccination. The receptors were sampled from an adult in good health.

The rearrangement joins TRBV5-5 to TRBJ2-5; 7 bases fit TRBD2. Trimming cost V 3 bases and J 4 bases; bases outside gene matches: 6. The germline V gene encodes CDR1 SGHKS and CDR2 YYEKEE (reference sequence). The CDR3 extends over 14 amino acids. In DNA form, the CDR3 reads TGTGCCAGCAGCTCGACTAGCTACCCAGAGACCCAGTACTTC. It yields the protein CASSSTSYPETQYF.

This chain connects TRBV29-1 to TRBJ1-3; D unresolved. The germline CDR1 and CDR2 sequences are SQVTM and ANQGSEA. This CDR3 has 13 residues. Trimming took 4 bases from V and 0 from J, leaving 7 bases between them. The CDR3 loop is CSVVRGSGNTIYF. The CDR3 DNA is TGCAGCGTTGTTCGGGGCTCTGGAAACACCATATATTTT.

As DNA, the CDR3 is TGTGCCAGCAGCCTAAGTTTAACCGGGACAGGGTCCCAGTATGGCTACACCTTC. Translated, it gives CASSLSLTGTGSQYGYTF. The chain links TRBV9 to TRBJ1-2; 9 positions match TRBD1. The CDR3 contains 18 residues. The germline gives CDR1 SGDLS, CDR2 YYNGEE. V lost 4 bases, J lost 5 bases, and 18 bases stayed unmatched.

V and J are TRBV6-5 and TRBJ1-1; D is unclear. Trimming removed 6 bases from V and 1 base from J, with 9 bases in between. Germline CDR1 is MNHEY and CDR2 is SVGAGI. CDR3 length: 13 amino acids. The CDR3 is CASSTTWNTEAFF. DNA of the CDR3: TGTGCCAGCAGCACAACCTGGAACACTGAAGCTTTCTTT.

This chain connects TRBV18 to TRBJ1-1; D is unresolved. V lost 2 bases to trimming and J lost 0 bases, with 10 bases between them. This CDR3 contains 15 residues. Germline V gene lookup returns CDR1 KGHSH and CDR2 LQKENI. The CDR3 DNA follows: TGTGCCAGCTCACCAAATCGGGGAGTGAACACTGAAGCTTTCTTT. Protein sequence: CASSPNRGVNTEAFF. The whole variable domain, filled in from reference TRBV18 and TRBJ1-1, reads NAGVMQNPRHLVRRRGQEARLRCSPMKGHSHVYWYRQLPEEGLKFMVYLQKENIIDESGMPKERFSAEFPKEGPSILRIQQVVRGDSAAYFCASSPNRGVNTEAFFGQGTRLTVV.

The chain recombines TRBV9 with TRBJ1-2; TRBD1 is a possible D gene (6 bases). V gave up 5 bases and J gave up 7 bases, with 18 bases separating them. CDR1 is SGDLS, CDR2 YYNGEE, per germline. CDR3 length: 14 residues. The CDR3, as DNA: TGTGCCAGCAGGGACACAGGGACTTTTGGTGGCTACACCTTC. Translated: CASRDTGTFGGYTF. Filled out from reference TRBV9 and TRBJ1-2, the complete variable domain reads DSGVTQTPKHLITATGQRVTLRCSPRSGDLSVYWYQQSLDQGLQFLIQYYNGEERAKGNILERFSAQQFPDLHSELNLSSLELGDSALYFCASRDTGTFGGYTFGSGTRLTVV.

CDR3: CASSFTESPLHF. The CDR3 bases are TGTGCCAGCAGCTTTACAGAATCACCCCTCCACTTT. This sequence joins TRBV11-1 and TRBJ1-6; unclear D gene. This CDR3 region has 12 residues. Between the trimmed V and J ends, which lost 3 bases and 10 bases, there was a span of 7 bases. The germline gives CDR1 SGHAT, CDR2 FQDESV (reference sequence).

The J gene is TRBJ2-5, the V gene TRBV5-5, with 13 bases that match TRBD2. Germline V gene data show CDR1 as SGHKS and CDR2 as YYEKEE (reference sequence). This CDR3 is built from 16 residues. The V gene end was trimmed by 0 bases and the J gene end by 4 bases; junction bases not matched to a gene: 3. CDR3 loop: CASSLELAGGRETQYF. CDR3 DNA: TGTGCCAGCAGCTTGGAACTAGCGGGGGGGCGAGAGACCCAGTACTTC.

The CDR3, as DNA: TGCGCCAGCAGCCCGAGGACGGCGAACACAGATACGCAGTATTTT. Its translation is CASSPRTANTDTQYF. The chain has TRBV5-1 and TRBJ2-3; D gene ambiguous. The germline gives CDR1 SGHRS, CDR2 YFSETQ. The CDR3 is made up of 15 amino acids. The V gene lost 4 bases and the J gene lost 2 bases, with 14 bases spanning the gap.

This chain joins TRBV28 and TRBJ1-6; D is unclear. The CDR3 length is 14 residues. Germline loops: CDR1 MDHEN, CDR2 SYDVKM. V was cut by 6 bases and J by 5 bases, with 11 bases left in between. The CDR3 region has the DNA TGTGCCAGCAGACCAACTCTGGATAATTCACCCCTCCACTTT. It yields the protein CASRPTLDNSPLHF.

This chain connects TRBV19 to TRBJ1-3; 8 bases match TRBD1. Germline lookup yields CDR1 LNHDA and CDR2 SQIVND (reference sequence). The V gene end was trimmed by 6 bases and the J gene end by 7 bases; junction bases not matched to a gene: 5. The CDR3 is made up of 13 amino acids. In DNA form, the CDR3 reads TGTGCCAGTAGCCCGGACAGGGTTAACACCATATATTTT. This gives the protein CASSPDRVNTIYF.

The J gene is TRBJ1-1, the V gene TRBV13; D is possibly TRBD1 (5 bases). From germline, CDR1 is PRHDT and CDR2 FYEKMQ (reference sequence). The CDR3 is 15 residues long. Trimming cost V 1 base and J 1 base, with 10 bases left between them. CDR3 amino acids: CASSLERGWNTEAFF. The CDR3 region has the DNA TGTGCCAGCAGCTTAGAAAGGGGATGGAACACTGAAGCTTTCTTT.

The chain carries TRBV7-3 and TRBJ2-2; D is perhaps TRBD1 (6 bases). The CDR3 has 18 residues. CDR1 is SGHTA and CDR2 is FQGTGA in the germline V gene. Trimming shortened V by 1 base and J by 3 bases, and 18 bases separated the two germline ends. The CDR3: CASSLRGQGKAYTGELFF. The CDR3, as DNA: TGTGCCAGCAGCTTAAGAGGGCAGGGGAAGGCCTACACCGGGGAGCTGTTTTTT.

The V and J genes are TRBV7-3 and TRBJ2-5; TRBD2 is a possible D gene (6 bases). This CDR3 is 12 amino acids long. Germline values: CDR1 SGHTA, CDR2 FQGTGA. The V end was cut by 1 base, the J end by 7 bases, with 7 bases between. The CDR3 loop is CASSLMGGTQYF. The CDR3 bases are TGTGCCAGCAGCTTAATGGGAGGGACCCAGTACTTC.

The genes are TRBV4-3 and TRBJ1-1; D may be TRBD1 (5 bases). This CDR3 is 15 amino acids long. V gave up 4 bases and J gave up 6 bases, with 18 bases separating them. Germline V gives CDR1 LGHNA, CDR2 YSLEER. The CDR3 loop reads CASSPQGGGAPEAFF. The DNA for the CDR3 is TGCGCCAGCAGCCCTCAAGGAGGAGGGGCCCCTGAAGCTTTCTTT.

The chain employs TRBV7-2 and TRBJ1-2; tentatively, D is TRBD1 (5 bases). Germline lookup yields CDR1 SGHTA and CDR2 FQGNSA. V was pared by 6 bases and J by 2 bases, with 13 bases between. This CDR3 has 14 amino acids. The DNA for the CDR3 is TGTGCCAGCAGTTGGGACTCCCGCAACTATGGCTACACCTTC. It specifies CASSWDSRNYGYTF.